What follows are 5 T cell receptor beta chains derived from one specimen sequenced in a study of T cells after yellow fever vaccination. Using its own MiXCR run on the 5' RACE reads, TCRdb lists one record per CDR3 protein. The table records around 600,000 distinct CDR3 sequences, more than 9% of them present only once. Sequences were derived from PBMCs, sampled on the day of the yellow fever booster vaccination. These receptors came from a young man who received the YFV17D yellow fever vaccine.

J is TRBJ2-7 and V is TRBV10-3; 10 nucleotides align to TRBD2. Trimming at V came to 6 bases and at J to 5 bases, leaving 13 bases not matched to a gene. Germline V gene lookup returns CDR1 ENHRY and CDR2 SYGVKD. The CDR3 extends over 16 amino acids. CDR3 in amino acids: CAIRESSGRGADEQYF. CDR3 sequence (DNA): TGTGCCATCAGAGAATCTAGCGGGAGAGGCGCGGACGAGCAGTACTTC.

This clonotype has just a few counts. The gene calls are TRBV18 and TRBJ1-3, with D possibly being TRBD1 (6 bases). This CDR3 is built from 13 residues. Trimming pared 4 bases from V and 4 bases from J, leaving 8 bases between. The germline V gene encodes CDR1 KGHSH and CDR2 LQKENI. The CDR3 DNA is TGTGCCAGCTCACAACAGGGCGGAAACACCATATATTTT. Residues: CASSQQGGNTIYF.

This clonotype came up a few times. The chain joins TRBV10-3 to TRBJ1-3, with D possibly matching TRBD1 (5 bases). The CDR3 extends over 14 amino acids. Trimming cost V 10 bases and J 4 bases, with 17 bases left between them. CDR1 and CDR2 from the germline V gene are ENHRY and SYGVKD. The CDR3 reads CATSGQGDGNTIYF. CDR3 nucleotides: TGTGCCACCTCGGGGCAGGGTGACGGAAACACCATATATTTT.

The chain is built from TRBV3-1 and TRBJ2-1, with 8 nucleotides matching TRBD2. Losses at the gene ends were 4 bases for V and 4 bases for J; bases not matched to a gene: 9. Germline-derived CDR1 and CDR2 are LGHDT and YNNKEL (reference sequence). The CDR3 is 16 residues long. As DNA, the CDR3 is TGTGCCAGCAGCCTGGTAGCGGGACATACTTACAATGAGCAGTTCTTC. This encodes CASSLVAGHTYNEQFF.

A few counts support this clonotype. The V gene is TRBV19, the J gene TRBJ2-1; D might be TRBD2 (5 bases). CDR3 length equals 14 residues. Trimming stripped 1 base from V and 4 bases from J, with 8 bases between. Germline CDR1 is LNHDA and CDR2 is SQIVND (reference sequence). CDR3 coding DNA: TGTGCCAGTAGTATAGTTGAGGGATACAATGAGCAGTTCTTC. Translation: CASSIVEGYNEQFF. Looking up the rest from reference TRBV19 and TRBJ2-1 gives the full variable domain: DGGITQSPKYLFRKEGQNVTLSCEQNLNHDAMYWYRQDPGQGLRLIYYSQIVNDFQKGDIAEGYSVSREKKESFPLTVTSAQKNPTAFYLCASSIVEGYNEQFFGPGTRLTVL.